This note documents a single TCR beta chain sequence. Its antigen is unidentified. Repeated repertoire sampling spanned the course of chemoradiotherapy. This sample was included in a study of chemoradiotherapy in HPV16-positive cancers. Only in-frame clones appear in the TCRdb table, and some are missing; sequencing was by immunoSEQ multiplex PCR. The sample yields 3,500 to 5,000 clones, 70% to 85% seen once. Study outcomes and limitations: Candidate HPV-specific clones and E7-related TCR motifs grew in tumor during treatment. Better recurrence-free survival went with HPV-responsive T-cell expansion in HPV16-positive patients. Functional assays defining HPV-specific T cells used only a couple of HPV16-positive patients.

The CDR3 covers 15 residues. Germline V gives CDR1 SGHNT, CDR2 YYREEE (reference sequence). V dropped 4 bases and J dropped 6 bases, with 20 bases sitting between them. The sequence derives from a human donor with HPV-associated anogenital cancer. The V call is TRBV5-4, the J call TRBJ2-7; D call uncertain. The input for sequencing was tumor tissue, taken from a patient who underwent chemoradiotherapy. Here the CDR3 reads CASSPPGPGSGEQYF. CDR3 in DNA: TGTGCCAGCAGCCCCCCCGGACCCGGATCGGGCGAGCAGTACTTC. The whole variable domain, filled in from reference TRBV5-4 and TRBJ2-7, reads ETGVTQSPTHLIKTRGQQVTLRCSSQSGHNTVSWYQQALGQGPQFIFQYYREEENGRGNFPPRFSGLQFPNYSSELNVNALELDDSALYLCASSPPGPGSGEQYFGPGTRLTVT.